These T cell receptor beta chains were read from a single sample in a study of molecular identifiers for immune sequencing clone quantification. TCRdb redid the calling of the PCR reads with MiXCR, one entry per CDR3 protein. The table lists approximately 59,000 distinct CDR3 sequences, approximately 17% of them singletons. Source material: naive CD8+ T cells from blood, with Jurkat cell RNA spiked in. These receptor sequences come from a human donor in good health. Some libraries in this study had Jurkat cell RNA spiked in. CDR3s include the opening cysteine and the closing phenylalanine or tryptophan. Fields, in order: J gene, D gene, V gene, CDR3 protein. A D gene is named only where the DNA matches it firmly.

>TRBJ2-3|.|TRBV11-1
CASGPEAGTTDTQYF
>TRBJ2-7|.|TRBV4-1
CASSRREAYEQYF
>TRBJ2-3|TRBD2|TRBV6-2/TRBV6-3
CASSYSYQADPGGASDTQYF
>TRBJ2-1|TRBD2|TRBV19
CASRPPKSGSSHNEQFF
>TRBJ2-1|.|TRBV4-2
CASSQVESGDEQFF
>TRBJ2-5|TRBD2|TRBV15
CATSRDGFSGSKETQYF
>TRBJ2-7|TRBD2|TRBV15
CATSRQRLAASSYEQYF
>TRBJ2-5|TRBD2|TRBV6-6
CASRWLAGSETQYF
>TRBJ1-2|.|TRBV19
CASTPSGNYGYTF
>TRBJ2-7|.|TRBV9
CASSRAAGTYEQYF
>TRBJ2-5|TRBD2|TRBV24-1
CATSDLGEGHKTQYF
>TRBJ2-7|.|TRBV14
CASSQDPTYEQYF
>TRBJ2-5|TRBD2|TRBV6-1
CASSDGSGSFGETQYF
>TRBJ2-5|.|TRBV12-3/TRBV12-4
CASSFLQPQETQYF
>TRBJ2-4|.|TRBV6-2/TRBV6-3
CASSYSARLAKNIQYF
>TRBJ2-1|.|TRBV29-1
CSVDFGNSYDEQFF
>TRBJ2-5|.|TRBV7-9
CASSYMGETQYF
>TRBJ2-7|.|TRBV7-8
CASSLRGGWSYEQYF
>TRBJ2-1|TRBD2|TRBV27
CASSFGTSGLNEQFF
>TRBJ1-5|TRBD1|TRBV6-5
CASSAAGTGVHQPQHF
>TRBJ2-1|TRBD2|TRBV2
CASRGSTSGGYNEQFF
>TRBJ2-3|.|TRBV19
CASSIFGGSADTQYF
>TRBJ1-5|.|TRBV7-2
CASSLTHGYSNQPQHF
>TRBJ2-1|.|TRBV11-3
CASSRRLVGYNEQFF
>TRBJ2-7|TRBD1|TRBV11-2
CASSHQGTVGYEQYF
>TRBJ2-1|TRBD2|TRBV27
CASSLLELAGVPGEQFF
>TRBJ2-5|TRBD2|TRBV13
CASNPRGTSGRAEETQYF
>TRBJ1-6|.|TRBV30
CAWMYAGGGPLHF
>TRBJ2-3|.|TRBV4-1
CASSQDPGLSVPDTQYF
>TRBJ2-1|TRBD2|TRBV29-1
CSVDPGLGGDEQFF
>TRBJ1-1|.|TRBV7-9
CASSSDGGQGIPEAFF
>TRBJ1-5|.|TRBV19
CATNDPGTLAYSNQPQHF
>TRBJ2-3|.|TRBV13
CASRQSTDTQYF
>TRBJ2-7|.|TRBV27
CASSLTGGDYEQYF
>TRBJ1-1|.|TRBV20-1
CSAGVGGTEAFF